This T cell receptor (beta chain) derives from a study of blood T cell repertoires in COVID-19. Background on the study: From T cells, B-cell-depleted T cells, or PBMCs came the material, which was cDNA or gDNA.

Germline V gives CDR1 SEHNR, CDR2 FQNEAQ (reference sequence). The V gene lost 5 bases and the J gene lost 11 bases, with 16 bases spanning the gap. The CDR3 is 13 amino acids. The protocol was immunoSEQ multiplex PCR, while the TCRdb copy is restricted to in-frame clones and leaves out a portion. The sample includes about 74,000 clones, around 86% of them seen just once. The receptor was derived from a woman aged 80 or older with active or convalescent COVID-19. This chain joins TRBV7-9 and TRBJ2-4; the D gene is possibly TRBD2 (6 bases). The specimen sequenced was peripheral blood. This CDR3 is CASSPSRGSVQYF. CDR3 coding DNA: TGTGCCAGCAGCCCGAGTCGGGGGTCAGTTCAGTACTTC.